One and the same sample provided the 32 T cell receptor beta chains below, sequenced in a study of cytomegalovirus exposure and HLA in healthy donors. PCR involved 60 Vbeta and 13 Jbeta primers. Using immunoSEQ multiplex PCR, the repertoire was profiled, and TCRdb retains in-frame clones only, with some absent. The top ten hold roughly 2% of the sample, which has roughly 200,000 clones, about 80% seen once. The sequenced sample was PBMCs. These receptor sequences come from a man younger than 40 in good health and CMV-seronegative.

The chain joins TRBV7-3 to TRBJ1-5, with 8 bases identical to TRBD1. The CDR3 sequence is 13 residues long. From germline, CDR1 is SGHTA and CDR2 FQGTGA. Germline trimming cut 2 bases from V and 6 bases from J; bases unmatched to any gene: 0. CDR3: CASSLGTGQPQHF. CDR3 in DNA: TGTGCCAGCAGCTTAGGGACAGGTCAGCCCCAGCATTTT.

The chain recombines TRBV30 with TRBJ2-3; 8 bases align to TRBD2. This CDR3 has 14 residues. The germline CDR1 and CDR2 sequences are GTSNPN and SVGIG (reference sequence). V was clipped by 5 bases and J by 0 bases; unmatched bases: 4. The CDR3 region is CAWASSGSTDTQYF. In nucleotides, the CDR3 is TGTGCCTGGGCCTCTAGCGGGAGCACAGATACGCAGTATTTT.

This chain joins TRBV7-9 and TRBJ2-7; TRBD1 agrees at 9 bases. V lost 5 bases, J lost 2 bases, and 4 bases stayed unmatched. Germline loops: CDR1 SEHNR, CDR2 FQNEAQ (reference sequence). There are 14 residues in the CDR3. CDR3 sequence reads: CASSEGQGAYEQYF. The CDR3 DNA reads TGTGCCAGCAGCGAGGGACAGGGAGCCTACGAGCAGTACTTC. The full variable domain, in which reference TRBV7-9 and TRBJ2-7 provide the parts outside the CDR3, is DTGVSQNPRHKITKRGQNVTFRCDPISEHNRLYWYRQTLGQGPEFLTYFQNEAQLEKSRLLSDRFSAERPKGSFSTLEIQRTEQGDSAMYLCASSEGQGAYEQYFGPGTRLTVT.

The J gene is TRBJ2-2, the V gene TRBV5-6; no firm D call. This CDR3 spans 12 amino acids. Germline CDR1 SGHDT, CDR2 YYEEEE. With 5 bases removed from V and 5 bases from J, the gap between germline ends came to 7 bases. The CDR3 DNA follows: TGTGCCAGCAGACCAACAACCGGGGAGCTGTTTTTT. Protein sequence: CASRPTTGELFF.

The chain links TRBV19 to TRBJ2-6; D possibly corresponds to TRBD2 (5 bases). The CDR3 contains 13 residues. The ends were cut back, 8 bases at V and 4 bases at J, with 9 bases in the middle. Germline lookup yields CDR1 LNHDA and CDR2 SQIVND (reference sequence). The CDR3 sequence: CASRGLGANVLTF. The CDR3, as DNA: TGTGCCAGTCGGGGATTAGGGGCCAACGTCCTGACTTTC. The full variable domain, rest sourced from reference TRBV19 and TRBJ2-6, is DGGITQSPKYLFRKEGQNVTLSCEQNLNHDAMYWYRQDPGQGLRLIYYSQIVNDFQKGDIAEGYSVSREKKESFPLTVTSAQKNPTAFYLCASRGLGANVLTFGAGSRLTVL.

The rearrangement uses TRBV7-9 and TRBJ2-1; TRBD2 matches at 8 bases. Germline V gene lookup returns CDR1 SEHNR and CDR2 FQNEAQ (reference sequence). There are 15 residues in the CDR3. With 1 base clipped from V and 6 bases from J, the junction kept 5 bases outside the gene matches. This CDR3 is CASSLDGRGGNEQFF. CDR3 sequence (DNA): TGTGCCAGCAGCTTAGACGGGAGGGGGGGCAATGAGCAGTTCTTC.

This clone appeared a few times. V and J are TRBV7-3 and TRBJ2-2; no clear D. Trimming cost V 1 base and J 6 bases, with 9 bases left between them. Germline-derived CDR1 and CDR2 are SGHTA and FQGTGA. There are 14 residues in the CDR3. The CDR3 bases are TGTGCCAGCAGCTTAATGTCTGGCTCCGGGGAGCTGTTTTTT. It is translated as CASSLMSGSGELFF.

This chain joins TRBV15 and TRBJ1-5; 10 bases are shared with TRBD1. CDR3 length equals 16 residues. The junction had 7 bases not matched to a gene; V was cut back by 1 base and J by 7 bases. Germline-derived CDR1 and CDR2 are LNHNV and YYDKDF (reference sequence). CDR3 in amino acids: CATSRARQGAEQPQHF. The CDR3 DNA sequence: TGTGCCACCAGCAGAGCGCGACAGGGGGCGGAACAGCCCCAGCATTTT. Complete variable domain (other parts from reference TRBV15 and TRBJ1-5): DAMVIQNPRYQVTQFGKPVTLSCSQTLNHNVMYWYQQKSSQAPKLLFHYYDKDFNNEADTPDNFQSRRPNTSFCFLDIRSPGLGDTAMYLCATSRARQGAEQPQHFGDGTRLSIL.

The V and J genes are TRBV7-9 and TRBJ1-2; no reliable D call. V dropped 5 bases and J dropped 3 bases, with 16 bases sitting between them. Germline V gives CDR1 SEHNR, CDR2 FQNEAQ (reference sequence). The CDR3 consists of 15 residues. The CDR3 protein is CASSTTRVADYGYTF. The CDR3 DNA sequence: TGTGCCAGCAGCACCACGAGAGTGGCGGACTATGGCTACACCTTC.

The chain couples TRBV19 to TRBJ1-6; 7 bases fit TRBD1. V gave up 4 bases and J gave up 5 bases; unmatched junction bases: 5. Germline CDR1 and CDR2: LNHDA and SQIVND (reference sequence). The CDR3 totals 15 residues. The CDR3 spells CASSNPQGHNSPLHF. The CDR3 DNA follows: TGTGCCAGTAGTAACCCACAGGGGCATAATTCACCCCTCCACTTT.

CDR3: CAWTTNFNTGELFF. In DNA, the CDR3 is TGTGCCTGGACCACCAACTTTAACACCGGGGAGCTGTTTTTT. The chain has TRBV30 and TRBJ2-2; D is unclear. This CDR3 has 14 residues. Germline V CDR1 and CDR2: GTSNPN, SVGIG (reference sequence). The V gene lost 4 bases and the J gene lost 2 bases, with 11 bases spanning the gap.

The J gene is TRBJ1-4, the V gene TRBV6-1; D might be TRBD1 (6 bases). The germline V gene encodes CDR1 MNHNS and CDR2 SASEGT. CDR3 length: 14 amino acids. V gave up 7 bases and J gave up 11 bases, with 20 bases separating them. The DNA for the CDR3 is TGTGCCAGCATCGAAACAGGGCTCCTGGGGAAACTGTTTTTT. Encoded protein: CASIETGLLGKLFF.

The chain is built from TRBV27 and TRBJ2-7, with 8 bases identical to TRBD1. Germline V gene data show CDR1 as MNHEY and CDR2 as SMNVEV (reference sequence). After removal of 6 bases from V and 3 bases from J, the junction contained 7 bases not matched to a gene. CDR3 size: 14 residues. The CDR3 DNA sequence: TGTGCCAGCAGGCCCGGGACAGGCTACTACGAGCAGTACTTC. Translated: CASRPGTGYYEQYF.

V is TRBV19 and J is TRBJ2-5; maybe TRBD2 (6 bases). The germline gives CDR1 LNHDA, CDR2 SQIVND (reference sequence). This CDR3 contains 12 residues. V was clipped by 11 bases and J by 4 bases, with 14 bases between them. The CDR3 here is CASRYGGETQYF. CDR3 sequence (DNA): TGTGCCTCGAGGTACGGGGGAGAGACCCAGTACTTC.

The gene calls are TRBV28 and TRBJ2-5; no definite D call. CDR3 length: 11 amino acids. V was clipped by 6 bases and J by 2 bases, with 4 bases between them. Germline V lookup: CDR1 MDHEN, CDR2 SYDVKM. CDR3 loop: CASRAQETQYF. CDR3 DNA sequence: TGTGCCAGCAGGGCTCAAGAGACCCAGTACTTC. Variable domain in full (rest from reference TRBV28 and TRBJ2-5): DVKVTQSSRYLVKRTGEKVFLECVQDMDHENMFWYRQDPGLGLRLIYFSYDVKMKEKGDIPEGYSVSREKKERFSLILESASTNQTSMYLCASRAQETQYFGPGTRLLVL.

The chain combines TRBV9 with TRBJ2-3; D might be TRBD2 (6 bases). This CDR3 has 15 amino acids. With 5 bases removed from V and 2 bases from J, the gap between germline ends came to 15 bases. CDR1 is SGDLS, CDR2 YYNGEE, per germline. CDR3 in DNA: TGTGCCAGCAGGCGGAGGGACCTAGCCACAGATACGCAGTATTTT. Translated, it gives CASRRRDLATDTQYF.

The J gene is TRBJ2-7, the V gene TRBV5-1; no clear D. The CDR3 covers 13 residues. The germline CDR1 and CDR2 sequences are SGHRS and YFSETQ. Trimming took off 4 bases at V and 4 bases at J, with 12 bases between the two ends. DNA for the CDR3: TGCGCCAGCAGCACCCGTGAACGGTACGAGCAGTACTTC. Translation: CASSTRERYEQYF. The variable domain in full, with the rest retrieved from reference TRBV5-1 and TRBJ2-7, is KAGVTQTPRYLIKTRGQQVTLSCSPISGHRSVSWYQQTPGQGLQFLFEYFSETQRNKGNFPGRFSGRQFSNSRSEMNVSTLELGDSALYLCASSTRERYEQYFGPGTRLTVT.

For the CDR3, the DNA is TGCGCCAGCAGCTTGGCCTACAGGGAGAACACCGGGGAGCTGTTTTTT. Translated: CASSLAYRENTGELFF. The V gene is TRBV5-1, the J gene TRBJ2-2; D is possibly TRBD1 (6 bases). This CDR3 has 16 amino acids. Trimming shortened V by 0 bases and J by 1 base, and 10 bases separated the two germline ends. Germline V gives CDR1 SGHRS, CDR2 YFSETQ.

The chain recombines TRBV18 with TRBJ1-5; 8 positions agree with TRBD1. This CDR3 is 20 amino acids long. Trimming removed 5 bases from V and 3 bases from J; junction bases left unmatched: 21. Germline V gene sequence: CDR1 KGHSH, CDR2 LQKENI. CDR3 coding DNA: TGTGCCAGCTCATCAGACACAGGGGGACCCAGCCGCACTTACAATCAGCCCCAGCATTTT. The encoded protein is CASSSDTGGPSRTYNQPQHF.

The chain uses TRBV27 and TRBJ2-3; no reliable D call. The ends were cut back, 5 bases at V and 3 bases at J, with 9 bases in the middle. In germline, CDR1 is MNHEY, CDR2 SMNVEV (reference sequence). This CDR3 comprises 13 residues. The CDR3 is CASSPQPTDTQYF. The CDR3 coding sequence is TGTGCCAGCAGTCCACAGCCAACAGATACGCAGTATTTT.

The chain employs TRBV6-6 and TRBJ2-1; D is unclear. Trimming removed 5 bases from V and 6 bases from J, with 17 bases in between. Per the germline V gene, CDR1 is MNHNY and CDR2 is SVGAGI (reference sequence). The CDR3 has 15 residues. In DNA, the CDR3 is TGTGCCAGCAGTCCCCACGTCGGTAGTTCCAATGAGCAGTTCTTC. Its protein product is CASSPHVGSSNEQFF.

The chain is built from TRBV28 and TRBJ2-7, with 7 bases lining up with TRBD1. Trimming removed 7 bases from V and 9 bases from J; junction bases left unmatched: 6. The CDR3 loop spans 11 amino acids. Germline CDR1 is MDHEN and CDR2 is SYDVKM. The CDR3 here is CASKQTGVQYF. The CDR3 coding sequence is TGTGCCAGCAAGCAAACAGGGGTGCAGTACTTC.

CDR3 residues: CASSYSSGGIKNIQYF. CDR3 sequence (DNA): TGTGCCAGCAGTTACTCGTCGGGGGGAATTAAAAACATTCAGTACTTC. This chain joins TRBV6-5 and TRBJ2-4; TRBD2 matches at 7 bases. Germline-derived CDR1 and CDR2 are MNHEY and SVGAGI. Trimming at V came to 0 bases and at J to 4 bases, leaving 6 bases not matched to a gene. The CDR3 length is 16 residues.

V and J are TRBV4-1 and TRBJ2-4; perhaps TRBD2 as D (5 bases). CDR1 and CDR2 from the germline V gene are MGHRA and YSYEKL. Trimming pared 5 bases from V and 9 bases from J, leaving 20 bases between. The CDR3 spans 15 residues. The DNA of the CDR3 is TGCGCCAGCAGCAAAGGCCCTTCAGCCGGAGGCATTCAGTACTTC. It codes for CASSKGPSAGGIQYF.

Only one count was recorded for this clone. The V gene is TRBV7-9, the J gene TRBJ2-3, with D hard to call. The CDR3 runs to 15 residues. Trimming left V 0 bases short and J 1 base short, with 8 bases between. Germline CDR1 SEHNR, CDR2 FQNEAQ (reference sequence). CDR3 coding DNA: TGTGCCAGCAGCTTAGCCGGTATTGGCACAGATACGCAGTATTTT. Translation: CASSLAGIGTDTQYF.

CDR3 nucleotide sequence: TGCGCCAGCAGTGACTCGGACAGGACCTACGAGCAGTACTTC. This gives the protein CASSDSDRTYEQYF. This chain uses TRBV10-1 with TRBJ2-7, with 7 bases aligning to TRBD1. Germline CDR1 is WNHNN and CDR2 is SYGVQD (reference sequence). V was clipped by 3 bases and J by 2 bases; unmatched bases: 4. The CDR3 spans 14 residues.

V and J are TRBV5-6 and TRBJ1-6; D unclear. This CDR3 is 17 amino acids long. With 0 bases removed from V and 3 bases from J, the gap between germline ends came to 13 bases. Germline V gene lookup returns CDR1 SGHDT and CDR2 YYEEEE. The CDR3 loop is CASSLVHSYDYNSPLHF. In DNA, the CDR3 is TGTGCCAGCAGCTTGGTTCACTCCTACGACTATAATTCACCCCTCCACTTT.

This clone was observed once. CDR3 nucleotide sequence: TGCGCCAGCAGCCAAGTGGGCACAAGCTCCTACAATGAGCAGTTCTTC. This encodes CASSQVGTSSYNEQFF. The rearrangement links TRBV4-1 to TRBJ2-1; D unresolved. Deletions cut 1 base from V and 0 bases from J, with 10 bases between. CDR3 size: 16 residues. Germline V gives CDR1 MGHRA, CDR2 YSYEKL.

This clone is a singleton in its sample. This sequence joins TRBV5-5 and TRBJ2-7, with 12 bases identical to TRBD2. Germline V gene data show CDR1 as SGHKS and CDR2 as YYEKEE (reference sequence). V lost 4 bases, J lost 0 bases, and 5 bases stayed unmatched. CDR3 size: 16 residues. The CDR3 here is CASSRTSGGRSYEQYF. The CDR3 bases are TGTGCCAGCAGCCGTACTAGCGGGGGGCGCTCCTACGAGCAGTACTTC.

The rearrangement joins TRBV2 to TRBJ2-7; D gene unclear. V was cut by 2 bases and J by 2 bases, with 10 bases left in between. Per the germline V gene, CDR1 is SNHLY and CDR2 is FYNNEI. The CDR3 extends over 14 amino acids. The CDR3 DNA reads as TGTGCCAGCAGTGAATCCCCGGTCCCCTACGAGCAGTACTTC. Translated: CASSESPVPYEQYF.

The chain joins TRBV6-5 to TRBJ2-7; possible D gene TRBD2, 5 bases. The CDR3 length is 11 residues. V was pared by 6 bases and J by 4 bases, with 7 bases between. Looked up from germline, CDR1 is MNHEY and CDR2 is SVGAGI. Written as DNA, the CDR3 is TGTGCCAGCAGGGAGGCTTACGAGCAGTACTTC. Translation gives CASREAYEQYF.

Note on this clone: As the CDR3 is not closed by the conserved phenylalanine or tryptophan, this likely results from a read error. The DNA is omitted, as the CDR3 cannot be located on it reliably, and the CDR3 follows TCRdb's listing. The V gene is TRBV5-1, the J gene TRBJ2-7; no DNA check was done on the table's D call, TRBD1. Germline V gene lookup returns CDR1 SGHRS and CDR2 YFSETQ. The CDR3 is 16 amino acids long, termini counted. CDR3 sequence: CASSPSGQGAWGGAFI.